These 11 T cell receptor beta chains were sequenced from one sample in a study of beta chain features in type 1 diabetes (dated by TCRdb to 2016 to 2018). Library generation was performed with the immunoSEQ multiplex PCR assay. The entire amount of isolated RNA was reverse transcribed using the High Capacity cDNA Reverse Transcription Kit, so the sequenced TCRB transcripts were expressed ones. TCRdb provides this immuneACCESS table in a form limited to in-frame rearrangements. Some clones are lacking; in checked studies, under half of them reflect an unresolved V gene, and why the rest are absent is not known. Recorded for this sample are 200,000 to 250,000 clones; 11% of them occurred a single time. The ten most abundant clones make up over 1% of the sample. Sequencing was done on a sample of central memory CD4+ T cells from blood. The receptors stem from a man younger than 30 in good health.

At least ten counts were recorded for this clone. The CDR3 bases are TGCGCCAGCAGACTGATTTCCTACAATGAGCAGTTCTTC. Its translation is CASRLISYNEQFF. The V call is TRBV5-1, the J call TRBJ2-1; D is ambiguous. Trimming stripped 5 bases from V and 1 base from J, with 7 bases between. This CDR3 is 13 amino acids long. CDR1 is SGHRS and CDR2 is YFSETQ in the germline V gene.

This clone was seen ten or more times. The chain couples TRBV29-1 to TRBJ2-7, with 7 nucleotides matching TRBD2. The V segment lost 6 bases and the J segment 5 bases; nucleotides outside the gene matches: 7. Germline CDR1 is SQVTM and CDR2 is ANQGSEA. This CDR3 region has 12 residues. CDR3: CSVAGTKNEQYF. CDR3 coding DNA: TGCAGCGTGGCCGGGACTAAAAACGAGCAGTACTTC.

The rearrangement links TRBV5-1 to TRBJ2-3, with 8 bases identical to TRBD1. Germline CDR1 SGHRS, CDR2 YFSETQ. This CDR3 comprises 15 residues. V gave up 3 bases and J gave up 2 bases; unmatched junction bases: 5. The CDR3: CASSSGQGYTDTQYF. The CDR3 DNA reads TGCGCCAGCAGCTCCGGACAGGGTTACACAGATACGCAGTATTTT.

The chain employs TRBV27 and TRBJ2-1, with D possibly TRBD2 on 5 matching bases. The V end lost 1 base, the J end lost 4 bases, and 14 bases lay between the germline ends. The germline CDR1 and CDR2 sequences are MNHEY and SMNVEV (reference sequence). The CDR3 has 16 amino acids. The DNA for the CDR3 is TGTGCCAGCAGTTTATACGCGGAGGTGGGGTACAATGAGCAGTTCTTC. It translates to CASSLYAEVGYNEQFF.

This clone appeared a few times. V is TRBV6-1 and J is TRBJ2-7; 8 bases are a match to TRBD2. Germline lookup yields CDR1 MNHNS and CDR2 SASEGT. The V gene end was trimmed by 6 bases and the J gene end by 0 bases; junction bases not matched to a gene: 7. This CDR3 spans 15 amino acids. CDR3 DNA: TGTGCCAGCAGCCGAACTAGCGGAAGCTCCTACGAGCAGTACTTC. Protein: CASSRTSGSSYEQYF.

The rearrangement uses TRBV15 and TRBJ2-7; 9 bases line up with TRBD2. CDR1 and CDR2 (germline): LNHNV, YYDKDF (reference sequence). Unmatched junction bases numbered 9, after V lost 5 bases and J lost 4 bases. This CDR3 region has 15 residues. This chain's CDR3 is CATSVISGRTYEQYF. CDR3 DNA sequence: TGTGCCACCAGCGTGATTAGCGGGAGAACGTACGAGCAGTACTTC. Full variable domain (remainder filled in from reference TRBV15 and TRBJ2-7): DAMVIQNPRYQVTQFGKPVTLSCSQTLNHNVMYWYQQKSSQAPKLLFHYYDKDFNNEADTPDNFQSRRPNTSFCFLDIRSPGLGDTAMYLCATSVISGRTYEQYFGPGTRLTVT.

Note on this clone: A much more abundant neighbour one base away suggests this may be a read error. The chain uses TRBV11-2 and TRBJ2-1, with 12 bases that match TRBD2. The CDR3 contains 18 residues. Looked up from germline, CDR1 is SGHAT and CDR2 is FQNNGV. This chain's CDR3 is CSSSPTTSGSLLYNEQFF. Written as DNA, the CDR3 is TGTTCCAGCAGCCCAACGACTAGCGGGAGTTTGTTATACAATGAGCAGTTCTTC.

As regards this clone: A far larger clone is only one base removed, so a read error is likely. Other DNA sequences from this sample encode an identical CDR3 as well. This chain connects TRBV29-1 to TRBJ2-3; D perhaps matches TRBD2 (6 bases). Germline CDR1 reads SQVTM; CDR2 reads ANQGSEA. V shed 2 bases and J shed 9 bases, with 6 bases lying between them. This CDR3 region has 10 residues. CDR3 in amino acids: CSVERGTQYF. For the CDR3, the DNA is TGCAGCGTTGAACGGGGGACGCAGTATTTT.

This clone was seen repeatedly, ten times or more. The sample contains more than one DNA sequence encoding this CDR3. The chain uses TRBV18 and TRBJ2-3; no clear D gene. With 3 bases removed from V and 3 bases from J, the gap between germline ends came to 4 bases. The CDR3 sequence is 12 residues long. Germline values: CDR1 KGHSH, CDR2 LQKENI. The CDR3 coding sequence is TGTGCCAGCTCACCGGGAACAGATACGCAGTATTTT. Protein sequence: CASSPGTDTQYF. Full variable domain (remainder filled in from reference TRBV18 and TRBJ2-3): NAGVMQNPRHLVRRRGQEARLRCSPMKGHSHVYWYRQLPEEGLKFMVYLQKENIIDESGMPKERFSAEFPKEGPSILRIQQVVRGDSAAYFCASSPGTDTQYFGPGTRLTVL.

This clone was detected a few times. The chain combines TRBV29-1 with TRBJ2-5; perhaps TRBD1 as D (5 bases). Germline V lookup: CDR1 SQVTM, CDR2 ANQGSEA. The germline V and J ends were trimmed by 1 base and 4 bases, with 16 bases remaining between them. The CDR3 loop spans 15 amino acids. DNA for the CDR3: TGCAGCGTTGAAGTACGGCAGGGAAAAGGAGAGACCCAGTACTTC. Translating gives CSVEVRQGKGETQYF.

This clone occurred a few times. The rearrangement joins TRBV5-1 to TRBJ2-7, with 7 bases aligning to TRBD1. CDR1 and CDR2 from the germline V gene are SGHRS and YFSETQ. The CDR3 covers 11 residues. The V gene end was trimmed by 4 bases and the J gene end by 7 bases; junction bases not matched to a gene: 2. CDR3 DNA: TGCGCCAGCAGCCCGGACAGGGAGCAGTACTTC. Amino acids: CASSPDREQYF.